This T cell receptor (beta chain) was found in a study of control samples from healthy donors and cancer patients. The CDR3 extends over 14 amino acids. Looked up from germline, CDR1 is SNHLY and CDR2 is FYNNEI. V was clipped by 5 bases and J by 4 bases; unmatched bases: 4. Method: immunoSEQ multiplex PCR; TCRdb's copy keeps in-frame clones and lacks some. The data hold about 64,000 clones, with more than 85% observed a single time. The sequencing sample was made of PBMCs. The sequence was collected from a man aged 35 to 55 with colorectal cancer. The J gene is TRBJ1-5, the V gene TRBV2; TRBD1 agrees at 8 bases. As DNA, the CDR3 is TGTGCCAGCAGTAGGACAGGGATTAATCAGCCCCAGCATTTT. Residues: CASSRTGINQPQHF. Looking up the rest from reference TRBV2 and TRBJ1-5 gives the full variable domain: EPEVTQTPSHQVTQMGQEVILRCVPISNHLYFYWYRQILGQKVEFLVSFYNNEISEKSEIFDDQFSVERPDGSNFTLKIRSTKLEDSAMYFCASSRTGINQPQHFGDGTRLSIL.